The clone carrying this T cell receptor (beta chain) was detected only once. Per germline, CDR1 MNHEY and CDR2 SMNVEV (reference sequence). V gave up 7 bases and J gave up 0 bases, with 7 bases separating them. This CDR3 has 13 residues. The sample belongs to a study of blood T cell repertoires in COVID-19. Study details: Spain, Italy and the United States supplied samples that represented acute and convalescent COVID-19. PBMCs, B-cell-depleted T cells, or T cells were the source of the cDNA or gDNA that made up the material.

The repertoire was sequenced with immunoSEQ multiplex PCR; TCRdb's copy has only in-frame clones and lacks some. The table includes under 250,000 clones, approximately 84% detected once. Sequenced sample: peripheral blood. The V call is TRBV27, the J call TRBJ2-1; D is perhaps TRBD1 (6 bases). The TCR was taken from a young woman who had recovered from COVID-19. Here the CDR3 DNA reads TGTGCCAGCACGGACAGCTCCTACAATGAGCAGTTCTTC. Translating it yields CASTDSSYNEQFF.